The source of this T cell receptor (beta chain) is a study of OX40 agonist ivuxolimab in advanced cancers. A remark on this clone: The antigen is undetermined.

The assay was immunoSEQ multiplex PCR, and TCRdb's table has in-frame clones only and misses some. The sample yields just under 7,000 clones, over 70% seen once. Trimming shortened V by 3 bases and J by 0 bases, and 12 bases separated the two germline ends. Germline CDR1 reads SGDLS; CDR2 reads YYNGEE. The CDR3 spans 16 residues. Blood specimens came from baseline, cycle 4 day 1, and cycle 7 day 1. Study-wide points: Fewer expanded clones were found on average in CD4+ than in CD8+ T cells.

The chain couples TRBV9 to TRBJ2-2; D gene ambiguous. This TCR derives from an adult with an advanced solid tumor such as melanoma, head and neck, liver or kidney cancer. The sequencing here drew on CD4+ or CD8+ T cells sorted from blood, taken in a trial of the OX40 agonist ivuxolimab. The CDR3 region is CASSGRAETNTGELFF. The CDR3 DNA reads as TGTGCCAGCAGCGGACGAGCCGAAACGAACACCGGGGAGCTGTTTTTT. Variable domain in full (rest from reference TRBV9 and TRBJ2-2): DSGVTQTPKHLITATGQRVTLRCSPRSGDLSVYWYQQSLDQGLQFLIQYYNGEERAKGNILERFSAQQFPDLHSELNLSSLELGDSALYFCASSGRAETNTGELFFGEGSRLTVL.